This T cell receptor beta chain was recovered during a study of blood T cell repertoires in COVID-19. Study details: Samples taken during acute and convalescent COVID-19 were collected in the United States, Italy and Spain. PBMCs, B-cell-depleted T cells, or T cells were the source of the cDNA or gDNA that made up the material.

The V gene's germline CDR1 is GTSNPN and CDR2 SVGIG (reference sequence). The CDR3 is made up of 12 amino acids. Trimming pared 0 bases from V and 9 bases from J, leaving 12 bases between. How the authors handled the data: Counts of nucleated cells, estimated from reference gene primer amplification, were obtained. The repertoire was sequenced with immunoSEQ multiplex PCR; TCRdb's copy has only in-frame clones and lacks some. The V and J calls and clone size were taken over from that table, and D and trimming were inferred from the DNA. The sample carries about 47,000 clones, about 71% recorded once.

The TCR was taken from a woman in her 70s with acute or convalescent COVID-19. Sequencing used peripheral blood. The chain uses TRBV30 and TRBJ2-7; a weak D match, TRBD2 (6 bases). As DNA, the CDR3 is TGTGCCTGGAGTGTAGGGCGAGCGGGGCAGTACTTC. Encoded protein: CAWSVGRAGQYF.